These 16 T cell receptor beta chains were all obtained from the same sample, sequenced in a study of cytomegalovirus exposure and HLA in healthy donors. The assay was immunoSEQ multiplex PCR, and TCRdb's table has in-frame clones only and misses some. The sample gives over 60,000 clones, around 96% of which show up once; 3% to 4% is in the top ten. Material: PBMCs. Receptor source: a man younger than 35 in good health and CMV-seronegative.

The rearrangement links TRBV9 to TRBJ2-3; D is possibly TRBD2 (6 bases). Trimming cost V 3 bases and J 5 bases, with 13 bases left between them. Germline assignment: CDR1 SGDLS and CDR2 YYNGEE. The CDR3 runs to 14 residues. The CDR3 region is CASSGRDLLDTQYF. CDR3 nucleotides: TGTGCCAGCAGCGGGAGGGACTTATTAGATACGCAGTATTTT. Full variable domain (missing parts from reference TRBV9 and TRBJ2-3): DSGVTQTPKHLITATGQRVTLRCSPRSGDLSVYWYQQSLDQGLQFLIQYYNGEERAKGNILERFSAQQFPDLHSELNLSSLELGDSALYFCASSGRDLLDTQYFGPGTRLTVL.

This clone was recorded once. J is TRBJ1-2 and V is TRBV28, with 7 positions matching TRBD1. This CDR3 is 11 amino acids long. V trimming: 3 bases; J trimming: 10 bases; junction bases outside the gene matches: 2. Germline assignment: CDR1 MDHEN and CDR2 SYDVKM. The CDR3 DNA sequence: TGTGCCAGCAGTTTGGGACAGTCCTACACCTTC. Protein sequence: CASSLGQSYTF.

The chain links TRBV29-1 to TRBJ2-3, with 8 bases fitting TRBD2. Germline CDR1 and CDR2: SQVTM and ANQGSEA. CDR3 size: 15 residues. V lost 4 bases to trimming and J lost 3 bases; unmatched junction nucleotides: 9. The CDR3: CSVAGLAEETDTQYF. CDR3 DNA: TGCAGCGTTGCCGGACTAGCAGAGGAAACAGATACGCAGTATTTT.

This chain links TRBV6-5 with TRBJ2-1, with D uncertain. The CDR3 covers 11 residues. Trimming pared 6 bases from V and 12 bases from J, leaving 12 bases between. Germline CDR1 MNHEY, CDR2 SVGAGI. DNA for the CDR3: TGTGCCAGCAGATCCAGACACTGGCAGTTCTTC. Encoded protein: CASRSRHWQFF.

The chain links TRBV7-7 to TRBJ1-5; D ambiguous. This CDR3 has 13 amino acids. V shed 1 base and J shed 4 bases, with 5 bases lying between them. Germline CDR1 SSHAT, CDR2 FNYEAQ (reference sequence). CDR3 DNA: TGTGCCAGCAGCTTAGACTTAAATCAGCCCCAGCATTTT. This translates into CASSLDLNQPQHF.

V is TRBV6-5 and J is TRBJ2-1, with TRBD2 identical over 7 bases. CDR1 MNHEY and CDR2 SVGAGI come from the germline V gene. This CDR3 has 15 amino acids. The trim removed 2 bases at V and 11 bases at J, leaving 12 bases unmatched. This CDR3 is CASSYASGTYTKQFF. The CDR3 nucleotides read TGTGCCAGCAGTTACGCCAGCGGGACCTACACGAAGCAGTTCTTC.

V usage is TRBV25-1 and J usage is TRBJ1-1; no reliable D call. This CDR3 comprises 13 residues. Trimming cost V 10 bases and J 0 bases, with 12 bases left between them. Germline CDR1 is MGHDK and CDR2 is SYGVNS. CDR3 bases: TGTGCCACCGCGGACTTTCTGAACACTGAAGCTTTCTTT. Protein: CATADFLNTEAFF.

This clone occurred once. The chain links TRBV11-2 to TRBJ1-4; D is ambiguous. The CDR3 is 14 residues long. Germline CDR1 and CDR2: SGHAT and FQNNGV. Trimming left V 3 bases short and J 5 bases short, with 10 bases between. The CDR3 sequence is CASSFGYGNEKLFF. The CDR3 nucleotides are TGTGCCAGCAGCTTCGGGTATGGGAATGAAAAACTGTTTTTT.

This CDR3 reads CATAGGGDEQYF. The CDR3 nucleotides read TGTGCTACGGCAGGGGGTGGGGACGAGCAGTACTTC. The chain couples TRBV12-5 to TRBJ2-7; 7 bases are a match to TRBD1. J lost 5 bases, V lost 10 bases, and 8 bases had no gene match. The length of the CDR3 is 12 residues. Germline V gene sequence: CDR1 LGHNT, CDR2 FRNRAP.

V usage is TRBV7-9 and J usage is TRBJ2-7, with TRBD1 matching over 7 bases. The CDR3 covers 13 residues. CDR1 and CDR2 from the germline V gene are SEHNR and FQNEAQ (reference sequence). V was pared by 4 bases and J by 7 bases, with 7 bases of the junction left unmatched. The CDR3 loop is CASSSDRLGEQYF. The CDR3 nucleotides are TGTGCCAGCAGCTCGGACAGGCTAGGGGAGCAGTACTTC.

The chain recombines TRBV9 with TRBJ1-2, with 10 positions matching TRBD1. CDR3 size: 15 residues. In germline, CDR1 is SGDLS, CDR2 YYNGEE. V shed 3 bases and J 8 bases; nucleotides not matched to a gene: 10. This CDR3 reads CASSARQGAVGGYTF. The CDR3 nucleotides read TGTGCCAGCAGCGCTCGACAGGGGGCAGTAGGGGGCTACACCTTC.

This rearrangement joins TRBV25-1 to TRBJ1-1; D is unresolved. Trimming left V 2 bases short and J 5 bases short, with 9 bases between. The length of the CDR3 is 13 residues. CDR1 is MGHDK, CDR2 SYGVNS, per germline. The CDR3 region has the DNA TGTGCCAGCAGTGAAGGGAGGCGGACTGAAGCTTTCTTT. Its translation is CASSEGRRTEAFF.

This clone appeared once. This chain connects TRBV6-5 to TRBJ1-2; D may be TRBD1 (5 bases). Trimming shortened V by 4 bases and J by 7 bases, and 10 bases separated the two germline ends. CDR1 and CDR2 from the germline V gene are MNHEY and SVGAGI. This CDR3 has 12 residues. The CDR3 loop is CASSSPTAGYTF. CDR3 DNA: TGTGCCAGCAGTTCCCCGACAGCTGGCTACACCTTC.

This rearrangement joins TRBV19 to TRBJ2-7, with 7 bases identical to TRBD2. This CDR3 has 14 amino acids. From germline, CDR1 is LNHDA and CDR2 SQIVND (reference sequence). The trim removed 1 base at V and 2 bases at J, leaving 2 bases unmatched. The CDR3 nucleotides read TGTGCCAGTAGTATAGTCGGGGGGACCTACGAGCAGTACTTC. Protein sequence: CASSIVGGTYEQYF.

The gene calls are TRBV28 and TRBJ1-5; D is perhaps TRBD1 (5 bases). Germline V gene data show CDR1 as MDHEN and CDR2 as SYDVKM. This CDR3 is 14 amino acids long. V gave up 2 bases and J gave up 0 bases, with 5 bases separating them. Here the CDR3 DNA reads TGTGCCAGCAGTTTAGACAGTAGCAATCAGCCCCAGCATTTT. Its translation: CASSLDSSNQPQHF.

The CDR3 here is CASGQGFSYNSPLHF. CDR3 coding DNA: TGTGCCTCCGGACAGGGATTCTCCTATAATTCACCCCTCCACTTT. J is TRBJ1-6 and V is TRBV30; 8 bases align to TRBD1. The V gene's germline CDR1 is GTSNPN and CDR2 SVGIG (reference sequence). The CDR3 extends over 15 amino acids. Trimming at V came to 7 bases and at J to 0 bases, leaving 5 bases not matched to a gene.